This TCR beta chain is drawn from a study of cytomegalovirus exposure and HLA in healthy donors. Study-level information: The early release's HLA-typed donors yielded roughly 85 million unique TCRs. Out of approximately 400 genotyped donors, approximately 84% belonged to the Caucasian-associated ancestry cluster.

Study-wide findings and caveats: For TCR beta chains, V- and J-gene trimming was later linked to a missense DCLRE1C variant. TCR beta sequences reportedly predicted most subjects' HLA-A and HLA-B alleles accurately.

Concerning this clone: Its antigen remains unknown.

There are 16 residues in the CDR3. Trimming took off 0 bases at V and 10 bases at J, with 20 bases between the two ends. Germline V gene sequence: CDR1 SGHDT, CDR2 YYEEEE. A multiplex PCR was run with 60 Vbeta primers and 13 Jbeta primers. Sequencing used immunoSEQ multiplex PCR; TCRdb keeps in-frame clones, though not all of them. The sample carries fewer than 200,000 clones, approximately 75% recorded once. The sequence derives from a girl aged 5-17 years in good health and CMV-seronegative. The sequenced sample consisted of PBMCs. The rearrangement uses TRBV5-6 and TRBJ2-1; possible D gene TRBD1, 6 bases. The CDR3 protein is CASSLEGRTEAREQFF. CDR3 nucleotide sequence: TGTGCCAGCAGCTTGGAGGGGCGGACAGAGGCTCGAGAGCAGTTCTTC. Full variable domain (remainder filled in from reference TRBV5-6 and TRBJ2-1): DAGVTQSPTHLIKTRGQQVTLRCSPKSGHDTVSWYQQALGQGPQFIFQYYEEEERQRGNFPDRFSGHQFPNYSSELNVNALLLGDSALYLCASSLEGRTEAREQFFGPGTRLTVL.